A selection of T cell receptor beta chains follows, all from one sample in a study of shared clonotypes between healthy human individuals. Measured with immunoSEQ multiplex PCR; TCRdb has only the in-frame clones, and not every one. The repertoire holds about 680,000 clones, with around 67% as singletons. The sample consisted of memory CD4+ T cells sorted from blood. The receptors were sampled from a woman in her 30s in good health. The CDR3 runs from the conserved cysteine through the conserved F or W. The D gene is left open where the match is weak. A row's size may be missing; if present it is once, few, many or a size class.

CDR3 DNA: TGTGCCAGCAGCCTACAGGGTCTTGGCTACACCTTC; CDR3 protein: CASSLQGLGYTF; J gene: TRBJ1-2; CDR3 length: 12; D gene: .; clone size: few; V gene: TRBV28
CDR3 DNA: TGTGCCAGCAGAATTGCAGGGCCCGGGGAGCTGTTTTTT; CDR3 protein: CASRIAGPGELFF; J gene: TRBJ2-2; CDR3 length: 13; D gene: .; clone size: .; V gene: TRBV7-9
CDR3 DNA: TGCGCCAGCAGCTTGACAGGGGCAGCCTACGAGCAGTACTTC; CDR3 protein: CASSLTGAAYEQYF; J gene: TRBJ2-7; CDR3 length: 14; D gene: TRBD1; clone size: few; V gene: TRBV5-1
CDR3 DNA: TGTGCCAGCAGTTCACAGGGGGGGCCCAGCCCAGATACGCAGTATTTT; CDR3 protein: CASSSQGGPSPDTQYF; J gene: TRBJ2-3; CDR3 length: 16; D gene: .; clone size: .; V gene: TRBV7-6
CDR3 DNA: TGCAGCGTTCTTCAGGGGACAGATACGCAGTATTTT; CDR3 protein: CSVLQGTDTQYF; J gene: TRBJ2-3; CDR3 length: 12; D gene: .; clone size: few; V gene: TRBV29-1
CDR3 DNA: TGTGCCAGCTCACCACTAGCGGGAAGCACAGATACGCAGTATTTT; CDR3 protein: CASSPLAGSTDTQYF; J gene: TRBJ2-3; CDR3 length: 15; D gene: TRBD2; clone size: .; V gene: TRBV18
CDR3 DNA: TGTGCCACCAGCAGAGATCTCGGGGGCGGCTACGAGCAGTACTTC; CDR3 protein: CATSRDLGGGYEQYF; J gene: TRBJ2-7; CDR3 length: 15; D gene: .; clone size: .; V gene: TRBV15
CDR3 DNA: TGTGCCAGCAGTTATCAAGGGGACACTGAAGCTTTCTTT; CDR3 protein: CASSYQGDTEAFF; J gene: TRBJ1-1; CDR3 length: 13; D gene: .; clone size: .; V gene: TRBV7-9
CDR3 DNA: TGTGCCAGCAGTCCTGACAGGGACACCGGGGAGCTGTTTTTT; CDR3 protein: CASSPDRDTGELFF; J gene: TRBJ2-2; CDR3 length: 14; D gene: TRBD1; clone size: .; V gene: TRBV6-6
CDR3 DNA: TGTGCCAGCAGAGCGGGACAGGGTTTTGGCTACACCTTC; CDR3 protein: CASRAGQGFGYTF; J gene: TRBJ1-2; CDR3 length: 13; D gene: TRBD1; clone size: .; V gene: TRBV6-6
CDR3 DNA: TGTGCCAGCAGCGCAACTAGCGGGGCGAGCTCCTACGAGCAGTACTTC; CDR3 protein: CASSATSGASSYEQYF; J gene: TRBJ2-7; CDR3 length: 16; D gene: TRBD2; clone size: few; V gene: TRBV11-2
CDR3 DNA: TGTGCCAGTAGTATTCAGGGCGTCGGCGAAAAACTGTTTTTT; CDR3 protein: CASSIQGVGEKLFF; J gene: TRBJ1-4; CDR3 length: 14; D gene: .; clone size: .; V gene: TRBV19
CDR3 DNA: TGTGCCAGTAGACAGGGAGTAACAGATACGCAGTATTTT; CDR3 protein: CASRQGVTDTQYF; J gene: TRBJ2-3; CDR3 length: 13; D gene: .; clone size: few; V gene: TRBV19
CDR3 DNA: TGTGCCAGCAGCTCCGCATCCGGGACAACATACGAGCAGTACTTC; CDR3 protein: CASSSASGTTYEQYF; J gene: TRBJ2-7; CDR3 length: 15; D gene: .; clone size: once; V gene: TRBV7-2
CDR3 DNA: TGTGCCAGCACGTTGGTTCGGGGAGGTCAGCCCCAGCATTTT; CDR3 protein: CASTLVRGGQPQHF; J gene: TRBJ1-5; CDR3 length: 14; D gene: .; clone size: .; V gene: TRBV27
CDR3 DNA: TGTGCCTGGAGTGTCGGACACGGGGGGGATCTGCAGTACTTC; CDR3 protein: CAWSVGHGGDLQYF; J gene: TRBJ2-7; CDR3 length: 14; D gene: TRBD2; clone size: .; V gene: TRBV30
CDR3 DNA: TGTGCCACCAGCAGAGGAAGCATACATACGAACACCGGGGAGCTGTTTTTT; CDR3 protein: CATSRGSIHTNTGELFF; J gene: TRBJ2-2; CDR3 length: 17; D gene: .; clone size: .; V gene: TRBV15
CDR3 DNA: TGCAGCGTTGATGGGACAGGCATCCGCACAGATACGCAGTATTTT; CDR3 protein: CSVDGTGIRTDTQYF; J gene: TRBJ2-3; CDR3 length: 15; D gene: TRBD1; clone size: .; V gene: TRBV29-1
CDR3 DNA: TGTGCCAGCAGCCCCCGAGAGCTACGCACAGATACGCAGTATTTT; CDR3 protein: CASSPRELRTDTQYF; J gene: TRBJ2-3; CDR3 length: 15; D gene: .; clone size: .; V gene: TRBV7-9
CDR3 DNA: TGCGCCAGCAGCTCCGGGAGGGGCCAAGAGACCCAGTACTTC; CDR3 protein: CASSSGRGQETQYF; J gene: TRBJ2-5; CDR3 length: 14; D gene: TRBD2; clone size: .; V gene: TRBV5-1
CDR3 DNA: TGTGCCAGCAGCTTAGCGCAGGGTTGGACTGAAGCTTTCTTT; CDR3 protein: CASSLAQGWTEAFF; J gene: TRBJ1-1; CDR3 length: 14; D gene: .; clone size: few; V gene: TRBV7-9
CDR3 DNA: TGCGCCGGGAGTCGGACTAGCGGAAACACCGGGGAGCTGTTTTTT; CDR3 protein: CAGSRTSGNTGELFF; J gene: TRBJ2-2; CDR3 length: 15; D gene: TRBD2; clone size: few; V gene: TRBV10-2
CDR3 DNA: TGTGCCAGCAGCTTGGACAGCACAAATACGCAGTATTTT; CDR3 protein: CASSLDSTNTQYF; J gene: TRBJ2-3; CDR3 length: 13; D gene: .; clone size: .; V gene: TRBV5-4
CDR3 DNA: TGCGCCAGCAGCCCACCTGGGGCCAACGTCCTGACTTTC; CDR3 protein: CASSPPGANVLTF; J gene: TRBJ2-6; CDR3 length: 13; D gene: .; clone size: .; V gene: TRBV5-1
CDR3 DNA: TGTGCCAGCAGCTTCGGACAGGTCTACTACGAGCAGTACTTC; CDR3 protein: CASSFGQVYYEQYF; J gene: TRBJ2-7; CDR3 length: 14; D gene: TRBD1; clone size: few; V gene: TRBV11-2
CDR3 DNA: TGTGCCAGCAGCTCCCAGGGTGGCGAAACCCAGTACTTC; CDR3 protein: CASSSQGGETQYF; J gene: TRBJ2-5; CDR3 length: 13; D gene: .; clone size: few; V gene: TRBV7-3
CDR3 DNA: TGTGCCAGCAGTTTCCGGGACAGGGGTCCGGGTACGCAGTATTTT; CDR3 protein: CASSFRDRGPGTQYF; J gene: TRBJ2-3; CDR3 length: 15; D gene: TRBD1; clone size: .; V gene: TRBV27
CDR3 DNA: TGTGCCAGCAGTGAAATGGTGCGGATAGGGGGAGCTTTCTTT; CDR3 protein: CASSEMVRIGGAFF; J gene: TRBJ1-1; CDR3 length: 14; D gene: .; clone size: .; V gene: TRBV6-1
CDR3 DNA: TGTGCCACCTCGGGGGGCACAGATACGCAGTATTTT; CDR3 protein: CATSGGTDTQYF; J gene: TRBJ2-3; CDR3 length: 12; D gene: .; clone size: few; V gene: TRBV6-5
CDR3 DNA: TGCGCCAGCAGCCCCTCGGAGCGAGACAAGGGGACTCTAAGGGCAACTGAAGCTTTCTTT; CDR3 protein: CASSPSERDKGTLRATEAFF; J gene: TRBJ1-1; CDR3 length: 20; D gene: .; clone size: .; V gene: TRBV4-1
CDR3 DNA: TGTGCCAGCTCACCACAGGGGGACAGAATCTACAATGAGCAGTTCTTC; CDR3 protein: CASSPQGDRIYNEQFF; J gene: TRBJ2-1; CDR3 length: 16; D gene: TRBD1; clone size: .; V gene: TRBV18
CDR3 DNA: TGTGCCAGCAGTGCGGTCTATAGCAATCAGCCCCAGCATTTT; CDR3 protein: CASSAVYSNQPQHF; J gene: TRBJ1-5; CDR3 length: 14; D gene: .; clone size: once; V gene: TRBV6-1
CDR3 DNA: TGTGCCAGTAGAAACACCGGGACAGGGCCCTACGAGCAGTACTTC; CDR3 protein: CASRNTGTGPYEQYF; J gene: TRBJ2-7; CDR3 length: 15; D gene: TRBD1; clone size: .; V gene: TRBV19
CDR3 DNA: TGTGCCAGCAGCTTGGGACTAGCGGGAGTTGGTATCACAGATACGCAGTATTTT; CDR3 protein: CASSLGLAGVGITDTQYF; J gene: TRBJ2-3; CDR3 length: 18; D gene: TRBD2; clone size: .; V gene: TRBV7-9
CDR3 DNA: TGCAGCGTTGAAGGACAGGGGGACACTGAAGCTTTCTTT; CDR3 protein: CSVEGQGDTEAFF; J gene: TRBJ1-1; CDR3 length: 13; D gene: TRBD1; clone size: few; V gene: TRBV29-1
CDR3 DNA: TGTGCCAGCAGCTCGGTTCGGGGCTCCTACAATGAGCAGTTCTTC; CDR3 protein: CASSSVRGSYNEQFF; J gene: TRBJ2-1; CDR3 length: 15; D gene: .; clone size: .; V gene: TRBV7-6
CDR3 DNA: TGTGCCAGCAGCGCCAGGGTAAACGATGAGCAGTTCTTC; CDR3 protein: CASSARVNDEQFF; J gene: TRBJ2-1; CDR3 length: 13; D gene: .; clone size: .; V gene: TRBV9
CDR3 DNA: TGTGCCAGCAGTTACCCGGACAGGCATAGCAATCAGCCCCAGCATTTT; CDR3 protein: CASSYPDRHSNQPQHF; J gene: TRBJ1-5; CDR3 length: 16; D gene: TRBD1; clone size: .; V gene: TRBV6-6
CDR3 DNA: TGTGCCAGCAGTCGTTACGGGAGCTACGAGCAGTACTTC; CDR3 protein: CASSRYGSYEQYF; J gene: TRBJ2-7; CDR3 length: 13; D gene: .; clone size: .; V gene: TRBV28
CDR3 DNA: TGTGCCAGCAGTAGTAGCGGGAGGGGCACAGATACGCAGTATTTT; CDR3 protein: CASSSSGRGTDTQYF; J gene: TRBJ2-3; CDR3 length: 15; D gene: TRBD2; clone size: .; V gene: TRBV27
CDR3 DNA: TGTGCCAGCAGTTTATACTCGGTGAAGACCCAGTACTTC; CDR3 protein: CASSLYSVKTQYF; J gene: TRBJ2-5; CDR3 length: 13; D gene: .; clone size: many; V gene: TRBV28
CDR3 DNA: TGCGCCAGCAGCCACCAGACATGGCAGGGTGTCGATGGCTACACCTTC; CDR3 protein: CASSHQTWQGVDGYTF; J gene: TRBJ1-2; CDR3 length: 16; D gene: .; clone size: few; V gene: TRBV4-1
CDR3 DNA: TGCAGCGCCCCCGGGACTAGCGGGAATTTT; CDR3 protein: CSAPGTSGNF; J gene: TRBJ2-3; CDR3 length: 10; D gene: TRBD2; clone size: few; V gene: TRBV20-1
CDR3 DNA: TGCGCCAGCAGCTTGACTAGCGGCCTCCAAGAGACCCAGTACTTC; CDR3 protein: CASSLTSGLQETQYF; J gene: TRBJ2-5; CDR3 length: 15; D gene: TRBD2; clone size: .; V gene: TRBV5-1
CDR3 DNA: TGCAGCGCCGAGCGGGACCCCGCCTACAATGAGCAGTTCTTC; CDR3 protein: CSAERDPAYNEQFF; J gene: TRBJ2-1; CDR3 length: 14; D gene: TRBD2; clone size: .; V gene: TRBV29-1
CDR3 DNA: TGTGCCAGCAAAGGTCTAGCGTTAGGTTCCTACGAGCAGTACTTC; CDR3 protein: CASKGLALGSYEQYF; J gene: TRBJ2-7; CDR3 length: 15; D gene: .; clone size: .; V gene: TRBV27
CDR3 DNA: TGTGCCAGCAGCTTAGACTCCTCTTCCACCGGGGAGCTGTTTTTT; CDR3 protein: CASSLDSSSTGELFF; J gene: TRBJ2-2; CDR3 length: 15; D gene: .; clone size: .; V gene: TRBV7-2
CDR3 DNA: TGTGCCAGCAGCTTAGTACTAGCGGGAGGGGATGAGCAGTTCTTC; CDR3 protein: CASSLVLAGGDEQFF; J gene: TRBJ2-1; CDR3 length: 15; D gene: TRBD2; clone size: .; V gene: TRBV7-9